Listed here are 27 T cell receptor beta chains from one sample, sequenced in a study of Ad26.COV2.S vaccination and SARS-CoV-2 variants. TCRdb's table, derived via immunoSEQ multiplex PCR, lists solely in-frame clones and lacks some. The table shows around 400,000 clones, with approximately 89% occurring only once. Specified treatment: roughly 18 received Ad26.COV2.S at low or high dose, single or two shots; several received placebo; per-sample allocation not given. Specimens were obtained on day 63 following the first vaccine or placebo injection. Specimen: peripheral blood, collected in a trial of Ad26.COV2.S vaccine versus placebo. These receptors all come from a person between 18 and 59 years old who received the Ad26.COV2.S COVID-19 vaccine or a placebo.

This sequence joins TRBV7-3 and TRBJ2-3, with TRBD2 identical over 7 bases. The CDR3 contains 17 residues. Germline CDR1 SGHTA, CDR2 FQGTGA. V lost 2 bases, J lost 6 bases, and 14 bases stayed unmatched. Here the CDR3 reads CASSLSSVGGSTDTQYF. DNA for the CDR3: TGTGCCAGCAGCTTATCGTCGGTTGGCGGGAGTACCGATACGCAGTATTTT.

V is TRBV10-3 and J is TRBJ2-3, with D possibly matching TRBD1 (6 bases). V shed 10 bases and J shed 3 bases, with 14 bases lying between them. CDR1 and CDR2 (germline): ENHRY, SYGVKD. There are 13 residues in the CDR3. Here the CDR3 reads CATAGGQTDTQYF. Written as DNA, the CDR3 is TGTGCCACCGCTGGGGGCCAGACAGATACGCAGTATTTT.

The chain combines TRBV5-5 with TRBJ2-7, with D perhaps TRBD1 (5 bases). Trimming cost V 3 bases and J 2 bases, with 15 bases left between them. The germline CDR1 and CDR2 sequences are SGHKS and YYEKEE (reference sequence). The CDR3 loop spans 15 amino acids. This chain's CDR3 is CASSSYPGQAYEQYF. The DNA for the CDR3 is TGTGCCAGCAGCTCCTACCCAGGGCAGGCCTACGAGCAGTACTTC.

The genes are TRBV19 and TRBJ1-4; 8 bases map to TRBD1. The CDR3 covers 14 residues. The germline CDR1 and CDR2 sequences are LNHDA and SQIVND (reference sequence). V lost 3 bases and J lost 10; bases outside the gene matches: 7. The DNA of the CDR3 is TGTGCCAGTAGTATGTCAGGGGGCGGGGGAAAACTGTTTTTT. Translating gives CASSMSGGGGKLFF.

The genes are TRBV5-4 and TRBJ2-5; D unresolved. V shed 0 bases and J shed 5 bases, with 5 bases lying between them. This CDR3 contains 12 residues. Germline V gives CDR1 SGHNT, CDR2 YYREEE (reference sequence). The CDR3 loop is CASSLAAETQYF. The CDR3 nucleotides are TGTGCCAGCAGCTTGGCCGCCGAGACCCAGTACTTC. The variable domain in full, completed from reference TRBV5-4 and TRBJ2-5, reads ETGVTQSPTHLIKTRGQQVTLRCSSQSGHNTVSWYQQALGQGPQFIFQYYREEENGRGNFPPRFSGLQFPNYSSELNVNALELDDSALYLCASSLAAETQYFGPGTRLLVL.

The rearrangement joins TRBV2 to TRBJ1-5, with 9 bases that match TRBD1. Trimming cost V 8 bases and J 3 bases; bases outside gene matches: 5. Germline-derived CDR1 and CDR2 are SNHLY and FYNNEI. The CDR3 is 14 residues long. The CDR3 loop is CASGGTGNNQPQHF. In DNA, the CDR3 is TGTGCCAGCGGCGGGACAGGGAACAATCAGCCCCAGCATTTT.

This clone was seen only once. V gene TRBV11-2 combines with J gene TRBJ2-5, with a weak D call TRBD1 (6 bases). The CDR3 runs to 14 residues. V lost 6 bases and J lost 5, with 16 bases in between. Germline V gives CDR1 SGHAT, CDR2 FQNNGV. Written as DNA, the CDR3 is TGTGCCAGCAGACAGGGACGGGGATGGGAGACCCAGTACTTC. This translates into CASRQGRGWETQYF.

The J gene is TRBJ2-5, the V gene TRBV4-1, with 9 bases aligning to TRBD2. The CDR3 length is 16 residues. Losses at the gene ends were 0 bases for V and 4 bases for J; bases not matched to a gene: 6. Germline-derived CDR1 and CDR2 are MGHRA and YSYEKL. The CDR3 DNA reads TGCGCCAGCAGCCAAGATTCTAGCGGGACCGGAGAGACCCAGTACTTC. Its translation is CASSQDSSGTGETQYF.

The chain carries TRBV28 and TRBJ2-7; 9 nucleotides align to TRBD2. Trimming took 5 bases from V and 6 from J; bases not matched to a gene: 11. In germline, CDR1 is MDHEN, CDR2 SYDVKM. The CDR3 has 15 residues. CDR3 in amino acids: CASSPTRLAVFEQYF. The CDR3 DNA reads as TGTGCCAGCAGTCCTACTCGACTAGCGGTATTCGAGCAGTACTTC.

The rearrangement uses TRBV7-7 and TRBJ2-2; possible D gene TRBD2, 5 bases. CDR3 length: 15 residues. Trimming cost V 5 bases and J 4 bases, with 14 bases left between them. Per germline, CDR1 SSHAT and CDR2 FNYEAQ (reference sequence). CDR3 nucleotides: TGTGCCAGCAGCCTTCAAGACGCGGGCACCGGGGAGCTGTTTTTT. It encodes CASSLQDAGTGELFF.

This clone showed up just once. This chain links TRBV7-8 with TRBJ1-4; D gene uncertain. The germline V and J ends were trimmed by 5 bases and 4 bases, with 17 bases remaining between them. Germline V gives CDR1 SGHVS, CDR2 FQNEAQ. This CDR3 spans 16 amino acids. DNA of the CDR3: TGTGCCAGCAGCACGACTGGAGGGAATATTAATGAAAAACTGTTTTTT. Translation gives CASSTTGGNINEKLFF.

The V call is TRBV6-4, the J call TRBJ2-1; no clear D gene. The germline gives CDR1 MRHNA, CDR2 SNTAGT. V dropped 2 bases and J dropped 6 bases, with 8 bases sitting between them. The CDR3 has 13 residues. This CDR3 is CASSDEDGNEQFF. The CDR3 coding sequence is TGTGCCAGCAGTGACGAAGACGGCAATGAGCAGTTCTTC.

V gene TRBV11-2 combines with J gene TRBJ2-2; a weak D match, TRBD1 (5 bases). This CDR3 comprises 16 residues. The V end was cut by 0 bases, the J end by 4 bases, with 12 bases between. The V gene's germline CDR1 is SGHAT and CDR2 FQNNGV. The CDR3 DNA is TGTGCCAGCAGCTTAGATGGGGCGTGGGGCACCGGGGAGCTGTTTTTT. Translation gives CASSLDGAWGTGELFF.

The genes are TRBV27 and TRBJ1-5; D is undetermined. Germline V CDR1 and CDR2: MNHEY, SMNVEV (reference sequence). This CDR3 is built from 13 residues. With 5 bases removed from V and 2 bases from J, the gap between germline ends came to 7 bases. CDR3 nucleotide sequence: TGTGCCAGCAGTCCGGACCGCAATCAGCCCCAGCATTTT. Protein product: CASSPDRNQPQHF.

This clone appeared a few times. The V call is TRBV11-1, the J call TRBJ2-7; TRBD1 matches 9 bases. V dropped 7 bases and J dropped 2; count of bases not matched to a gene: 9. Germline CDR1 reads SGHAT; CDR2 reads FQDESV (reference sequence). This CDR3 has 15 residues. In DNA, the CDR3 is TGTGCCAGCACCAACCCCGGGACAGGGCCCTACGAGCAGTACTTC. Its translation is CASTNPGTGPYEQYF.

CDR3 nucleotide sequence: TGTGCCACCCTCAGGACTCAGTTCCCCTACGAGCAGTACTTC. Its protein is CATLRTQFPYEQYF. The chain uses TRBV21-1 and TRBJ2-7; TRBD2 is the table's D call, not checked against the DNA. TRBV21-1 is flagged as a pseudogene. CDR3 length: 14 amino acids.

The chain has TRBV11-3 and TRBJ1-1; 7 bases map to TRBD1. The germline V gene has CDR1 SGHNT and CDR2 YENEEA. CDR3 length: 12 amino acids. The ends lost 10 bases at V and 6 bases at J; junction bases unmatched: 8. The CDR3: CATGQTNSEAFF. CDR3 DNA: TGTGCCACGGGACAGACCAACTCTGAAGCTTTCTTT.

The chain recombines TRBV28 with TRBJ2-2, with D unresolved. The CDR3 extends over 12 amino acids. V was trimmed by 3 bases and J by 5 bases, leaving 4 bases between them. The V gene's germline CDR1 is MDHEN and CDR2 SYDVKM. In DNA, the CDR3 is TGTGCCAGCAGTTTGGTTACCGGGGAGCTGTTTTTT. It encodes CASSLVTGELFF.

The J gene is TRBJ1-1, the V gene TRBV29-1, with D possibly matching TRBD1 (5 bases). V lost 4 bases and J 6 bases, leaving 15 bases between the germline ends. Germline loops: CDR1 SQVTM, CDR2 ANQGSEA. The CDR3 has 13 residues. As DNA, the CDR3 is TGCAGCGTTGCAGGGTTCACGGGAGCTGAAGCTTTCTTT. Amino acid sequence: CSVAGFTGAEAFF.

The CDR3 spells CASSGTGTGEQYF. In nucleotides, the CDR3 is TGTGCCAGCTCGGGGACAGGGACGGGAGAGCAGTACTTC. The chain has TRBV19 and TRBJ2-7; TRBD1 aligns across 9 bases. The V and J ends lost 9 bases and 7 bases, in that order; junction bases with no gene match: 10. The CDR3 totals 13 residues. CDR1 and CDR2 from the germline V gene are LNHDA and SQIVND (reference sequence).

The rearrangement uses TRBV6-4 and TRBJ2-3; a weak D match, TRBD1 (6 bases). The CDR3 runs to 14 residues. In germline, CDR1 is MRHNA, CDR2 SNTAGT. Deletions cut 8 bases from V and 0 bases from J, with 12 bases between. For the CDR3, the DNA is TGTGCCAGCGCCCCGGACAGAAGCACAGATACGCAGTATTTT. Encoded protein: CASAPDRSTDTQYF.

The V gene is TRBV7-8, the J gene TRBJ2-1, with 9 positions matching TRBD2. Germline trimming cut 5 bases from V and 9 bases from J; bases unmatched to any gene: 17. This CDR3 region has 17 residues. Looked up from germline, CDR1 is SGHVS and CDR2 is FQNEAQ. The chain's CDR3 is CASSPWIAGERIGEQFF. The CDR3 nucleotides are TGTGCCAGCAGCCCATGGATAGCGGGAGAAAGGATAGGTGAGCAGTTCTTC.

The chain uses TRBV6-5 and TRBJ1-1, with 8 positions matching TRBD1. Germline values: CDR1 MNHEY, CDR2 SVGAGI. With 6 bases clipped from V and 2 bases from J, the junction kept 8 bases outside the gene matches. CDR3 length: 15 residues. CDR3: CASRTGATGNTEAFF. The CDR3 DNA is TGTGCCAGCAGGACAGGGGCGACAGGTAACACTGAAGCTTTCTTT.

This clone is a singleton in its sample. J is TRBJ2-7 and V is TRBV25-1, with 11 bases fitting TRBD1. Germline CDR1 is MGHDK and CDR2 is SYGVNS. The CDR3 has 15 residues. V gave up 6 bases and J gave up 1 base; unmatched junction bases: 5. The DNA of the CDR3 is TGTGCCAGCAGCACCGGGACAGGGGGATCCTACGAGCAGTACTTC. It codes for CASSTGTGGSYEQYF.

The chain links TRBV30 to TRBJ2-3; TRBD2 is a possible D gene (6 bases). CDR1 is GTSNPN, CDR2 SVGIG, per germline (reference sequence). The V gene lost 2 bases and the J gene lost 2 bases, with 17 bases spanning the gap. The CDR3 is 16 amino acids. This chain's CDR3 is CAWSPLLRGLTDTQYF. CDR3 sequence (DNA): TGTGCCTGGAGTCCCCTACTGCGGGGACTCACAGATACGCAGTATTTT.

The genes are TRBV6-5 and TRBJ2-1; no definite D call. The CDR3 sequence is 14 residues long. Germline CDR1 reads MNHEY; CDR2 reads SVGAGI. V dropped 6 bases and J dropped 7 bases, with 16 bases sitting between them. CDR3 residues: CASSLIGKGNEQFF. The CDR3 DNA reads TGTGCCAGCAGCCTTATAGGGAAAGGGAATGAGCAGTTCTTC.

The V call is TRBV10-3, the J call TRBJ2-1; unclear D gene. The CDR3 runs 12 residues. CDR1 is ENHRY and CDR2 is SYGVKD in the germline V gene. The ends were cut back, 6 bases at V and 5 bases at J, with 8 bases in the middle. CDR3 amino acids: CAISQWDNEQFF. Written as DNA, the CDR3 is TGTGCCATCAGCCAATGGGACAATGAGCAGTTCTTC.